This T cell receptor beta chain was obtained from a study of T-cell memory formation after mild COVID-19. At the level of the study: For the most part, TCR clusters were specific to one donor. Study-wide results and limits: Among CD4+ contracting clones, most were CM and EM, and CD8+ ones EMRA.

There are a few counts of this clonotype. Antigen: not known. TCRdb re-analysed the 5' RACE reads in MiXCR, keeping a single row per CDR3 protein. The sample has approximately 580,000 distinct CDR3 sequences, about a fifth seen once. The CDR3 runs to 15 residues. Germline CDR1 LGHNA, CDR2 YSLEER. V lost 0 bases, J lost 9 bases, and 7 bases stayed unmatched. The source of this sequence is an adult woman who had mild COVID-19 (a few samples of this study predate the infection). Cell type and time point are not known. The gene calls are TRBV4-3 and TRBJ2-1; 8 bases fit TRBD2. The sequenced material came from PBMCs or a T cell subset sorted from them (not recorded which). The CDR3 bases are TGCGCCAGCAGCCAAGAACAGCGGGGGAGAGCTGAGCAGTTCTTC. This codes for CASSQEQRGRAEQFF.